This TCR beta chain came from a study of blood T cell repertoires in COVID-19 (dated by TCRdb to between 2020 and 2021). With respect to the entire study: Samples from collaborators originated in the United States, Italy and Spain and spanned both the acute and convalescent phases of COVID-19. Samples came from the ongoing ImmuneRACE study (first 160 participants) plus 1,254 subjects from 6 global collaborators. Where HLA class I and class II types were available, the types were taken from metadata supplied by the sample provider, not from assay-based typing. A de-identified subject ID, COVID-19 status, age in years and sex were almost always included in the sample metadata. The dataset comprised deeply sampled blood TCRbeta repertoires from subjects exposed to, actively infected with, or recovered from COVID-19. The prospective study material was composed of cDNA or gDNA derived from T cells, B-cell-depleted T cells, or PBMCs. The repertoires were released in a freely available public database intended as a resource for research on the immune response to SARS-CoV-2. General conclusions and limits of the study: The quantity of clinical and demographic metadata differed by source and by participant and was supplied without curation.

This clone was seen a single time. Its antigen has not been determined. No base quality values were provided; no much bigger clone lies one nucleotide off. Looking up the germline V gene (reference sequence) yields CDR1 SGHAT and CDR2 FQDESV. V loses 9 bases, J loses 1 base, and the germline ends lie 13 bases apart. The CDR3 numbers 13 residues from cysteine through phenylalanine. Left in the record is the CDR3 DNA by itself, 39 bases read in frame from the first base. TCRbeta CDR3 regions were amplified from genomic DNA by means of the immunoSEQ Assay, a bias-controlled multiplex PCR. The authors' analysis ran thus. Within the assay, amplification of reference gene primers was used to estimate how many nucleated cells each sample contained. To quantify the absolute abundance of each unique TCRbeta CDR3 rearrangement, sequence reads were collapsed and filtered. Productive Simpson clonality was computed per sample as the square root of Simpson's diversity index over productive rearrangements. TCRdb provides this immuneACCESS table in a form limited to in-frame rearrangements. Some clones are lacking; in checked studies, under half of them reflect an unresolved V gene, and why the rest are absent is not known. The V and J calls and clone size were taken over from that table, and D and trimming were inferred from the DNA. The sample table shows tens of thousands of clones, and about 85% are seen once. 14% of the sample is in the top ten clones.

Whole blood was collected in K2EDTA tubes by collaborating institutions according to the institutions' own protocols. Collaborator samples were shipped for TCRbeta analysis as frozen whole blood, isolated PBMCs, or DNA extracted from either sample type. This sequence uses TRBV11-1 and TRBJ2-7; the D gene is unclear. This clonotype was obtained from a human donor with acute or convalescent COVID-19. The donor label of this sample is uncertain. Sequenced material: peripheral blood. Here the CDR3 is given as CASAYPGSYEQYF. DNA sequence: TGTGCCAGTGCTTATCCCGGTTCCTACGAGCAGTACTTC.